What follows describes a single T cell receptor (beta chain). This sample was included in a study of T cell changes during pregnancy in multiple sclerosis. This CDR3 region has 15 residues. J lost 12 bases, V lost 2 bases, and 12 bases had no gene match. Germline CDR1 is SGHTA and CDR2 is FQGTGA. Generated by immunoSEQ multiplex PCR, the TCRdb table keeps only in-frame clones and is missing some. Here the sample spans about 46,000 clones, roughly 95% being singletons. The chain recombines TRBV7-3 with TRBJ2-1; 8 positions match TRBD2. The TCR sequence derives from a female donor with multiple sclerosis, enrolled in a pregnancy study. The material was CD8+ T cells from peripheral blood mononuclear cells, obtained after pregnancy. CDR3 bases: TGTGCCAGCAGCTTACCCAGCGGGAGCCCGAAGGCGCAGTTCTTC. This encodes CASSLPSGSPKAQFF.